Listed here are 8 T cell receptor beta chains from one sample, sequenced in a study of blood T cell repertoires in COVID-19. Sequencing was performed with immunoSEQ multiplex PCR; in TCRdb, only in-frame clones are kept and a portion is missing. The data show about 400,000 clones, around 84% seen once. The specimen sequenced was peripheral blood. All receptors derive from a human donor in a cohort sampled during active COVID-19.

The V and J genes are TRBV5-1 and TRBJ2-5; 14 positions agree with TRBD2. This CDR3 region has 19 residues. Germline V lookup: CDR1 SGHRS, CDR2 YFSETQ. Trimming cost V 4 bases and J 2 bases; bases outside gene matches: 13. CDR3 in amino acids: CASSQPRQTSGRGQETQYF. CDR3 coding DNA: TGCGCCAGCAGCCAGCCACGCCAGACTAGCGGGAGGGGACAAGAGACCCAGTACTTC.

The chain has TRBV9 and TRBJ2-3, with 7 bases lining up with TRBD2. Germline V gene data show CDR1 as SGDLS and CDR2 as YYNGEE. Unmatched junction bases numbered 15, after V lost 0 bases and J lost 5 bases. The CDR3 is 18 amino acids. CDR3 loop: CASSVVPWGGSPEDTQYF. CDR3 DNA: TGTGCCAGCAGCGTAGTTCCCTGGGGGGGTTCCCCAGAAGATACGCAGTATTTT.

This clone was observed at least ten times. This rearrangement joins TRBV6-5 to TRBJ2-7, with D possibly being TRBD2 (5 bases). With 0 bases removed from V and 2 bases from J, the gap between germline ends came to 8 bases. Germline values: CDR1 MNHEY, CDR2 SVGAGI. CDR3 length: 14 residues. CDR3 sequence reads: CASSYSGNAYEQYF. CDR3 sequence (DNA): TGTGCCAGCAGTTACTCCGGGAATGCCTACGAGCAGTACTTC.

The gene calls are TRBV11-2 and TRBJ1-2; 7 bases are a match to TRBD1. The trim removed 5 bases at V and 7 bases at J, leaving 10 bases unmatched. Germline V CDR1 and CDR2: SGHAT, FQNNGV. This CDR3 is 14 amino acids long. CDR3 coding DNA: TGTGCCAGCAGCGCCCTACAGGGGTTTCGTGGCTACACCTTC. Amino acids: CASSALQGFRGYTF.

The rearrangement links TRBV28 to TRBJ1-5; the D is unclear. Per the germline V gene, CDR1 is MDHEN and CDR2 is SYDVKM. The CDR3 spans 14 residues. V lost 7 bases and J lost 3, with 13 bases in between. Written as DNA, the CDR3 is TGTGCCAGCATCCTGAGAGGGTTCAATCAGCCCCAGCATTTT. This codes for CASILRGFNQPQHF. Drawing the rest from reference TRBV28 and TRBJ1-5, the complete variable domain is DVKVTQSSRYLVKRTGEKVFLECVQDMDHENMFWYRQDPGLGLRLIYFSYDVKMKEKGDIPEGYSVSREKKERFSLILESASTNQTSMYLCASILRGFNQPQHFGDGTRLSIL.

The chain couples TRBV28 to TRBJ2-3, with a possible D match to TRBD2 (6 bases). Germline CDR1 reads MDHEN; CDR2 reads SYDVKM. Trimming left V 6 bases short and J 6 bases short, with 22 bases between. This CDR3 comprises 16 residues. The CDR3 here is CASSSPGTVFVDTQYF. The DNA for the CDR3 is TGTGCCAGCAGCTCCCCGGGGACTGTCTTCGTGGATACGCAGTATTTT.

The chain uses TRBV28 and TRBJ2-3; TRBD1 aligns across 7 bases. CDR1 is MDHEN, CDR2 SYDVKM, per germline. V was clipped by 3 bases and J by 3 bases; unmatched bases: 6. This CDR3 is 15 amino acids long. The CDR3 nucleotides read TGTGCCAGCAGTTTTCCCCAGGGGGAAACAGATACGCAGTATTTT. Translating it yields CASSFPQGETDTQYF.

The chain employs TRBV11-2 and TRBJ1-5; D ambiguous. CDR3 length equals 16 residues. Germline lookup yields CDR1 SGHAT and CDR2 FQNNGV. Trimming cost V 0 bases and J 0 bases, with 9 bases left between them. The CDR3 reads CASSLDSQYSNQPQHF. DNA for the CDR3: TGTGCCAGCAGCTTAGATAGCCAATATAGCAATCAGCCCCAGCATTTT.